This TCR beta chain was sequenced for a study of vaccination and CD4 T cells after COVID-19. On this clonotype itself: Its antigen is undetermined.

The ends were cut back, 2 bases at V and 4 bases at J, with 8 bases in the middle. The V gene's germline CDR1 is SGHTA and CDR2 FQGTGA. This CDR3 is built from 13 residues. Sequencing of DNA taken from cultured CD4+ T cells relied on the Oncomine TCR Beta short-read assay. In TCRdb, the PCR reads were re-called with MiXCR into one record per CDR3 protein. The repertoire has about 16,000 distinct CDR3 sequences, around half of them found once; the top ten carry roughly a fifth. The treatment was: approximately nine-day PBMC culture with coronavirus spike peptide pools or control peptides (ViraFEST assay).

The starting material was CD4+ T cells from blood, cultured in vitro, obtained before SARS-CoV-2 vaccination. The source is a human donor who had recovered from COVID-19. The chain uses TRBV7-3 and TRBJ2-5; D is unclear. In DNA, the CDR3 is TGTGCCAGCAGCTTACAACGTTCAGAGACCCAGTACTTC. Translating gives CASSLQRSETQYF.